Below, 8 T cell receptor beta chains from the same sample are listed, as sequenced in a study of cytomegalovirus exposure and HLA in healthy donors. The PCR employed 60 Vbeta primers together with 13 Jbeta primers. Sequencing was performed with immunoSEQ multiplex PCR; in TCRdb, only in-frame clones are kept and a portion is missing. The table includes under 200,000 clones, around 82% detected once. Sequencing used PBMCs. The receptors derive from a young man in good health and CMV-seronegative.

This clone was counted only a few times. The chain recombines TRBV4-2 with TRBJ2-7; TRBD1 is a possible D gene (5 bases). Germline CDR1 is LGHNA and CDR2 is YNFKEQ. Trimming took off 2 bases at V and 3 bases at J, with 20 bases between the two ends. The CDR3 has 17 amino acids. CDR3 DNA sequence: TGTGCCAGCAGCCAAAGAGCAGGGAATCAATGGCACTACGAGCAGTACTTC. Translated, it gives CASSQRAGNQWHYEQYF.

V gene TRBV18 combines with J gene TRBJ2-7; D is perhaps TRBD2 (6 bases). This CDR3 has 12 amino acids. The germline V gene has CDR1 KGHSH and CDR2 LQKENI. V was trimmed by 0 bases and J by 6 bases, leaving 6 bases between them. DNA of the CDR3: TGTGCCAGCTCACCACCGGGGGGCGAGCAGTACTTC. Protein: CASSPPGGEQYF.

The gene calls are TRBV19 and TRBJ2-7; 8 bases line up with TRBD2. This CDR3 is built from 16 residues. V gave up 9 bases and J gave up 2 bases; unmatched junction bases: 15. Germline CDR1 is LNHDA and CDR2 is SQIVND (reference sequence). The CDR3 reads CASRDRAGTSAYEQYF. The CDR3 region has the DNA TGTGCCAGCAGAGATAGAGCCGGGACTAGTGCCTACGAGCAGTACTTC.

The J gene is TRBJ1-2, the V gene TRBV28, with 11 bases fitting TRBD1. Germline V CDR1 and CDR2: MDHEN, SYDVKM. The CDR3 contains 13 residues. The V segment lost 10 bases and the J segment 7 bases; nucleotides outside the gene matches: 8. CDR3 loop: CATRTGGAFGYTF. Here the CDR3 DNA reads TGTGCCACCAGGACAGGGGGCGCCTTTGGCTACACCTTC.

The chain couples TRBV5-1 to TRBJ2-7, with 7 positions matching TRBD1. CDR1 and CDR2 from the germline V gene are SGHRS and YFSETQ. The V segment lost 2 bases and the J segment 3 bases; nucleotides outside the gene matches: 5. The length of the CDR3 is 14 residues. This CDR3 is CASSFGQANYEQYF. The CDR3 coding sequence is TGCGCCAGCAGCTTTGGACAGGCGAACTACGAGCAGTACTTC.

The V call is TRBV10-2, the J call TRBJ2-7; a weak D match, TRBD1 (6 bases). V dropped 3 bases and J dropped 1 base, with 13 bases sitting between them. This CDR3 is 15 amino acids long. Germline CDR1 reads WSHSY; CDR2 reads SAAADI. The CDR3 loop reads CASSDPGQRSYEQYF. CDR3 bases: TGCGCCAGCAGTGACCCGGGACAACGATCCTACGAGCAGTACTTC.

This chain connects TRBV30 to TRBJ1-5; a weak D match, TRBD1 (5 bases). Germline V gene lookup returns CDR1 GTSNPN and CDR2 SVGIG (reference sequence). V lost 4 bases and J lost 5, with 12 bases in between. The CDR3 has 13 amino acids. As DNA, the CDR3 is TGTGCCTGGAACCCGGGAGGGGATCAGCCCCAGCATTTT. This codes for CAWNPGGDQPQHF.

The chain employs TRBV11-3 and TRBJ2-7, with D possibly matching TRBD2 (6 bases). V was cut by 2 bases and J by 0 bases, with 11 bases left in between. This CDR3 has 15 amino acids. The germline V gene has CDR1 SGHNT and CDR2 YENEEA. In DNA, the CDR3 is TGTGCCAGCAGCTTATGGGCGGGGAGCTCCTACGAGCAGTACTTC. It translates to CASSLWAGSSYEQYF.